The present TCR beta chain was sequenced within a study of shared clonotypes between healthy human individuals. Study observations and caveats: With four donors compared, approximately 5.5% of naive CD4 clonotypes were shared. Naive subsets typically showed greater estimated richness than memory subsets.

For each subset, genomic DNA was distributed in equal portions over several immunoSEQ plates. In the original workflow: ImmunoSEQ junction-only sequences lacked quality scores, so their filtering differed. Repertoires were generated with immunoSEQ multiplex PCR, while TCRdb's copy carries only in-frame clones and drops some. V and J calls and clone size are as listed in that table; D and trimming were resolved from the DNA. The sample holds about 870,000 clones; around 92% are singletons and the top ten take around 24%. The CDR3 has 14 residues. Germline CDR1 is MNHEY and CDR2 is SMNVEV (reference sequence). The V gene end was trimmed by 8 bases and the J gene end by 2 bases; junction bases not matched to a gene: 5. Naive CD8 cells comprised CD45RO-negative, CCR7-positively selected cells, excluding terminally differentiated effector memory CD45RA+ cells. Concerning this clone: The target antigen is unknown.

The rearrangement links TRBV27 to TRBJ2-1, with TRBD2 identical over 8 bases. The TCR comes from a man between 25 and 39 years old in good health. Sequencing was performed on naive CD8+ T cells sorted from blood. CDR3 protein: CASRGLAAYNEQFF. CDR3 DNA sequence: TGTGCCAGCCGCGGACTAGCTGCCTACAATGAGCAGTTCTTC.